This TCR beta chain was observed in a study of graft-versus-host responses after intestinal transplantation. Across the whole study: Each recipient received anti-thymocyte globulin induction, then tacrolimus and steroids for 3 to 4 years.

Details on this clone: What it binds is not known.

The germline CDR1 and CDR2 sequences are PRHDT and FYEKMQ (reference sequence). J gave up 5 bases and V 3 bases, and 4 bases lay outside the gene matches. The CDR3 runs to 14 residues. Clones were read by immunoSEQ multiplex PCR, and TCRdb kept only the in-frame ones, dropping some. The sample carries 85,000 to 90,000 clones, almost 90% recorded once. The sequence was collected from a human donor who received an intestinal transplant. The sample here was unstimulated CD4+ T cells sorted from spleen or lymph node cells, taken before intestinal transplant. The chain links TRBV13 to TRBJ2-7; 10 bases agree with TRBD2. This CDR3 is CASSLERGGHEQYF. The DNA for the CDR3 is TGTGCCAGCAGCTTGGAGCGGGGGGGCCACGAGCAGTACTTC.